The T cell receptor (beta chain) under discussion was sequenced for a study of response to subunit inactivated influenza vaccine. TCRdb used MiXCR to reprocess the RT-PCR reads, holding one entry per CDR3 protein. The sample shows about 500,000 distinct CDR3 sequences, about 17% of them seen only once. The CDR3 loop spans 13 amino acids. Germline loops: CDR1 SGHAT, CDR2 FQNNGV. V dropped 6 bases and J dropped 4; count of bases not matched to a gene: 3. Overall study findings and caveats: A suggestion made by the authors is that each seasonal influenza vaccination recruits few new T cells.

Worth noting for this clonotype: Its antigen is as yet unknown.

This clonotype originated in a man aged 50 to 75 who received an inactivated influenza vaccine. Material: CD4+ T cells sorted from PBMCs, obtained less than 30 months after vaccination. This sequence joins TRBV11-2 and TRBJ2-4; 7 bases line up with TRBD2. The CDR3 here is CASSMGLKNIQYF. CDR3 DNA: TGTGCCAGCAGTATGGGACTAAAAAACATTCAGTACTTC.